The 16 T cell receptor beta chains presented below share a single source sample, sequenced in a study of cytomegalovirus exposure and HLA in healthy donors. The PCR used 60 Vbeta and 13 Jbeta primers. TCRdb's table, derived via immunoSEQ multiplex PCR, lists solely in-frame clones and lacks some. The sample has about 140,000 clones, just under 85% seen once. The sample consisted of PBMCs. The receptor source for this set is a woman aged 40 to 55 in good health and CMV-seronegative.

The V and J genes are TRBV11-3 and TRBJ2-2, with 8 bases identical to TRBD2. The CDR3 runs to 17 residues. The V gene end was trimmed by 8 bases and the J gene end by 2 bases; junction bases not matched to a gene: 13. Germline V gene sequence: CDR1 SGHNT, CDR2 YENEEA. CDR3 sequence reads: CASSGGIDVSNTGELFF. CDR3 DNA sequence: TGTGCCAGCTCGGGAGGGATTGACGTTAGTAACACCGGGGAGCTGTTTTTT.

This rearrangement joins TRBV30 to TRBJ2-7, with a possible D match to TRBD2 (5 bases). The ends were cut back, 0 bases at V and 0 bases at J, with 9 bases in the middle. The CDR3 has 14 residues. CDR1 is GTSNPN and CDR2 is SVGIG in the germline V gene (reference sequence). The CDR3 DNA reads as TGTGCCTGGAGTGTGGACGGGATCTCCTACGAGCAGTACTTC. Its protein is CAWSVDGISYEQYF.

This chain joins TRBV28 and TRBJ2-7; TRBD1 agrees at 7 bases. This CDR3 has 15 residues. Looked up from germline, CDR1 is MDHEN and CDR2 is SYDVKM. J lost 3 bases, V lost 5 bases, and 10 bases had no gene match. The DNA for the CDR3 is TGTGCCAGCAGTCCGACCGGGACAGTAAACTACGAGCAGTACTTC. This codes for CASSPTGTVNYEQYF.

This chain connects TRBV29-1 to TRBJ1-3; D ambiguous. The V end lost 3 bases, the J end lost 2 bases, and 14 bases lay between the germline ends. The CDR3 length is 15 residues. Germline V gene lookup returns CDR1 SQVTM and CDR2 ANQGSEA. The CDR3 nucleotides read TGCAGCGTTGACCCGGGTGGAAAGGCTGGAAACACCATATATTTT. This encodes CSVDPGGKAGNTIYF.

The CDR3: CASSEPLGLAGSTDTQYF. CDR3 sequence (DNA): TGTGCCAGCAGTGAACCCCTCGGACTAGCGGGAAGCACAGATACGCAGTATTTT. The genes are TRBV25-1 and TRBJ2-3; 12 nucleotides match TRBD2. The germline gives CDR1 MGHDK, CDR2 SYGVNS. This CDR3 has 18 amino acids. V gave up 2 bases and J gave up 0 bases; unmatched junction bases: 6.

This sequence joins TRBV29-1 and TRBJ2-7; TRBD1 is a possible D gene (6 bases). The CDR3 is 13 residues long. V was clipped by 0 bases and J by 1 base, with 7 bases between them. CDR1 SQVTM and CDR2 ANQGSEA come from the germline V gene. In DNA, the CDR3 is TGCAGCGTTGAAGACGGACAGTCCTACGAGCAGTACTTC. Protein product: CSVEDGQSYEQYF.

This rearrangement joins TRBV27 to TRBJ1-1, with 9 bases matching TRBD1. Trimming removed 3 bases from V and 4 bases from J; junction bases left unmatched: 9. The CDR3 is 16 amino acids. The germline gives CDR1 MNHEY, CDR2 SMNVEV (reference sequence). CDR3 DNA: TGTGCCAGCAGTTTTGGGACAGGGAGCATCGGCACTGAAGCTTTCTTT. Its protein product is CASSFGTGSIGTEAFF.

This chain joins TRBV7-9 and TRBJ2-7; a weak D match, TRBD1 (5 bases). CDR3 length: 16 residues. Germline CDR1 SEHNR, CDR2 FQNEAQ (reference sequence). Trimming stripped 1 base from V and 0 bases from J, with 13 bases between. CDR3 amino acids: CASSLGVRGSSYEQYF. CDR3 coding DNA: TGTGCCAGCAGCTTAGGGGTTAGGGGCAGCTCCTACGAGCAGTACTTC.

The chain has TRBV28 and TRBJ1-4, with D perhaps matching TRBD1 (5 bases). V shed 3 bases and J shed 8 bases, with 16 bases lying between them. Germline V gene data show CDR1 as MDHEN and CDR2 as SYDVKM. The CDR3 totals 15 residues. The CDR3 DNA sequence: TGTGCCAGCAGTTTCACAGGAGCTCGAGACGAAAAACTGTTTTTT. Translating gives CASSFTGARDEKLFF.

The CDR3 loop is CASSYSGQGARQQFF. The CDR3 region has the DNA TGTGCCAGCAGTTACTCGGGACAGGGGGCCCGTCAGCAGTTCTTC. This rearrangement joins TRBV6-5 to TRBJ2-1; 12 nucleotides match TRBD1. The CDR3 consists of 15 residues. J was trimmed by 11 bases and V by 0 bases; bases with no gene match: 5. Germline assignment: CDR1 MNHEY and CDR2 SVGAGI.

This chain joins TRBV29-1 and TRBJ2-5; TRBD2 matches 7 bases. The end of the DNA aligns better with TRBJ2-7, so the J call may be wrong. The CDR3 is made up of 12 amino acids. Germline CDR1 is SQVTM and CDR2 is ANQGSEA. CDR3 in DNA: TGCAGTGCAAGCGGGGACTCCTACGAGCAGTACTTC. Amino acids: CSASGDSYEQYF.

CDR3: CASSPGQGNEKLFF. CDR3 DNA sequence: TGTGCCAGCTCACCAGGACAGGGAAATGAAAAACTGTTTTTT. The chain joins TRBV18 to TRBJ1-4, with 8 positions matching TRBD1. The CDR3 loop spans 14 amino acids. Trimming at V came to 2 bases and at J to 5 bases, leaving 1 base not matched to a gene. Germline CDR1 and CDR2: KGHSH and LQKENI.

V usage is TRBV7-2 and J usage is TRBJ2-7, with D perhaps matching TRBD1 (5 bases). This CDR3 comprises 14 residues. Deletions cut 0 bases from V and 6 bases from J, with 12 bases between. Germline CDR1 and CDR2: SGHTA and FQGNSA. CDR3 protein: CASSLASGLSEQYF. The CDR3 DNA is TGTGCCAGCAGCTTAGCGTCAGGGTTATCCGAGCAGTACTTC.

The V gene is TRBV10-3, the J gene TRBJ2-5; TRBD1 might be the D (6 bases). Germline CDR1 reads ENHRY; CDR2 reads SYGVKD. This CDR3 region has 11 residues. V lost 6 bases and J lost 4, with 6 bases in between. The CDR3 here is CAIRGAETQYF. The CDR3 DNA is TGTGCCATCAGGGGGGCAGAGACCCAGTACTTC.

The rearrangement uses TRBV10-1 and TRBJ2-2; 8 nucleotides match TRBD1. Trimming at V came to 2 bases and at J to 4 bases, leaving 3 bases not matched to a gene. The CDR3 is 15 residues long. The germline gives CDR1 WNHNN, CDR2 SYGVQD (reference sequence). The DNA of the CDR3 is TGCGCCAGCAGTGAGAGGACAGGGCGCACCGGGGAGCTGTTTTTT. Its protein is CASSERTGRTGELFF.

The chain uses TRBV9 and TRBJ2-2, with D tentatively TRBD1 (5 bases). The V end lost 0 bases, the J end lost 1 base, and 10 bases lay between the germline ends. Germline V gene data show CDR1 as SGDLS and CDR2 as YYNGEE. The CDR3 loop spans 16 amino acids. This CDR3 is CASSVGQNWNTGELFF. The CDR3 coding sequence is TGTGCCAGCAGCGTAGGACAGAACTGGAACACCGGGGAGCTGTTTTTT.